The following is a T cell receptor (beta chain) sequence with its context. Its antigen is not known. The data derive from a study of shared clonotypes between healthy human individuals. Study-level information: Per-donor plates numbered three CD4 naive, three CD4 memory, two CD8 naive and one CD8 memory.

Assay: immunoSEQ multiplex PCR; the TCRdb copy retains only in-frame clones and omits some. The data show roughly 1.4 million clones, with about 98.5% seen just once and about 0.35% held by the top ten. This CDR3 contains 14 residues. V lost 5 bases, J lost 0 bases, and 8 bases lay in between. Germline-derived CDR1 and CDR2 are MNHNY and SVGAGI (reference sequence). Points from the study as a whole: Relative to memory subsets, naive subsets generally showed larger estimated richness. Against clonotypes common to all four donors, non-shared ones had lower generation probabilities.

The sequence came from a young man in good health. J is TRBJ1-3 and V is TRBV6-6; D is uncertain. Sequencing input: naive CD4+ T cells sorted from blood. Noted subset: CD45RA+ positively selected. Here the CDR3 DNA reads TGTGCCAGCAGTCCACAGATCTCTGGAAACACCATATATTTT. Translation: CASSPQISGNTIYF.